This T cell receptor (beta chain) was obtained from a study of regulatory T cells in long-lasting Graves disease. Study-level information: Disease was considered persistent Graves' disease after over 5 years of antithyroid drugs (with positive TSH receptor antibodies). Study results and caveats: In persistent patients, shared public clonotypes (around 2,500) outnumbered those in new patients (roughly 870). Only a small sample size was used, which may have cut accuracy.

The CDR3 is 13 amino acids. J gave up 3 bases and V 6 bases, and 4 bases lay outside the gene matches. Germline V gene lookup returns CDR1 SQVTM and CDR2 ANQGSEA. Specified time point: persistent/refractory GD, antithyroid drugs over 5 years with positive TRAb. PBMC-extracted RNA yielded the TCR library. Notes on this clonotype: Its antigen remains unknown.

Libraries of TCR beta came from iRepertoire HTBI primers plus Arm-PCR of CDR3 regions. TCRdb reanalysed the multiplex PCR reads using MiXCR and keeps one entry per CDR3 protein. The sample has around 400,000 distinct CDR3 sequences, 23% seen once. Material: peripheral blood mononuclear cells (PBMCs), obtained when the disease was refractory, from a patient treated with antithyroid drugs. The clonotype comes from a female donor with Graves disease. The gene calls are TRBV29-1 and TRBJ1-5, with 8 bases that match TRBD1. The CDR3 region has the DNA TGCAGCGTAGCGGGACAGGCCAATCAGCCCCAGCATTTT. This encodes CSVAGQANQPQHF. Combining the CDR3 with reference TRBV29-1 and TRBJ1-5 gives the whole variable domain SAVISQKPSRDICQRGTSLTIQCQVDSQVTMMFWYRQQPGQSLTLIATANQGSEATYESGFVIDKFPISRPNLTFSTLTVSNMSPEDSSIYLCSVAGQANQPQHFGDGTRLSIL.